Following are 30 T cell receptor beta chains from one sample sequenced in a study of blood T cell repertoires in COVID-19. The table came from immunoSEQ multiplex PCR; TCRdb's copy has only in-frame clones and leaves some out. The sample contains approximately 84,000 clones, just under 80% of which appear only once. Specimen: peripheral blood. Every receptor here comes from a human donor in a cohort sampled during active COVID-19.

This clone was counted only a few times. The rearrangement links TRBV6-5 to TRBJ2-7; 11 bases line up with TRBD2. The CDR3 length is 15 residues. The germline V gene has CDR1 MNHEY and CDR2 SVGAGI. V was pared by 5 bases and J by 2 bases, with 5 bases of the junction left unmatched. The DNA for the CDR3 is TGTGCCAGCAGTCCCGGGACTAGCGGAACCTACGAGCAGTACTTC. It translates to CASSPGTSGTYEQYF.

The chain joins TRBV9 to TRBJ1-1; tentatively, D is TRBD1 (6 bases). V gave up 0 bases and J gave up 1 base, with 13 bases separating them. CDR3 size: 16 residues. Germline CDR1 SGDLS, CDR2 YYNGEE. CDR3 loop: CASSVDLRGPNTEAFF. For the CDR3, the DNA is TGTGCCAGCAGCGTAGATCTCAGGGGTCCGAACACTGAAGCTTTCTTT. The full variable domain, completed using reference TRBV9 and TRBJ1-1, is DSGVTQTPKHLITATGQRVTLRCSPRSGDLSVYWYQQSLDQGLQFLIQYYNGEERAKGNILERFSAQQFPDLHSELNLSSLELGDSALYFCASSVDLRGPNTEAFFGQGTRLTVV.

The chain recombines TRBV3-1 (or the pseudogene TRBV3-2) with TRBJ2-7, with 9 bases matching TRBD1. Per the germline V gene, CDR1 is LGHDT and CDR2 is YNNKEL (reference sequence). The CDR3 is 16 amino acids. Trimming removed 4 bases from V and 7 bases from J; junction bases left unmatched: 14. The CDR3 spells CASSPAGTGYEGEQYF. The CDR3 DNA reads TGTGCCAGCAGCCCGGCCGGGACAGGGTACGAGGGAGAGCAGTACTTC.

V gene TRBV7-8 combines with J gene TRBJ1-1, with D possibly being TRBD1 (5 bases). V was trimmed by 5 bases and J by 1 base, leaving 8 bases between them. The CDR3 is 13 amino acids. The germline CDR1 and CDR2 sequences are SGHVS and FQNEAQ. The CDR3 region is CASSLRENTEAFF. In DNA, the CDR3 is TGTGCCAGCAGCCTCAGGGAGAACACTGAAGCTTTCTTT. Full variable domain (rest looked up from reference TRBV7-8 and TRBJ1-1): GAGVSQSPRYKVAKRGQDVALRCDPISGHVSLFWYQQALGQGPEFLTYFQNEAQLDKSGLPSDRFFAERPEGSVSTLKIQRTQQEDSAVYLCASSLRENTEAFFGQGTRLTVV.

This rearrangement joins TRBV19 to TRBJ1-1; D not resolved. This CDR3 region has 11 residues. Trimming stripped 6 bases from V and 6 bases from J, with 8 bases between. Germline loops: CDR1 LNHDA, CDR2 SQIVND (reference sequence). The CDR3 sequence is CASSYTAEAFF. For the CDR3, the DNA is TGTGCCAGTAGCTATACCGCTGAAGCTTTCTTT.

CDR3 DNA: TGTGCCAGCAGAGCTTTCGGGTTCGATGAGCAGTTCTTC. This encodes CASRAFGFDEQFF. The chain joins TRBV7-2 to TRBJ2-1, with no clear D. The ends were cut back, 6 bases at V and 8 bases at J, with 14 bases in the middle. The length of the CDR3 is 13 residues. Germline CDR1 and CDR2: SGHTA and FQGNSA.

The J gene is TRBJ2-1, the V gene TRBV7-4; 8 bases line up with TRBD1. The CDR3 runs 15 residues. Germline V gene data show CDR1 as SGHVT and CDR2 as SQSDAQ. Unmatched junction bases numbered 17, after V lost 10 bases and J lost 9 bases. The CDR3 DNA is TGTGCCACCCCAGACAGGGGCCGGGCTAAGTGTGAGCAGTTCTTC. As protein: CATPDRGRAKCEQFF.

The chain employs TRBV28 and TRBJ2-7; 8 positions match TRBD1. Germline loops: CDR1 MDHEN, CDR2 SYDVKM. The CDR3 is 14 amino acids. J gave up 2 bases and V 6 bases, and 6 bases lay outside the gene matches. CDR3: CASRGQAAPYEQYF. In DNA, the CDR3 is TGTGCCAGCAGGGGACAGGCAGCCCCCTACGAGCAGTACTTC.

The rearrangement joins TRBV10-3 to TRBJ1-2; possibly TRBD1 for D (5 bases). V dropped 2 bases and J dropped 2 bases, with 6 bases sitting between them. Germline V gene data show CDR1 as ENHRY and CDR2 as SYGVKD. This CDR3 is 13 amino acids long. CDR3 in DNA: TGTGCCATCAGTGAGGGGGGGAACTATGGCTACACCTTC. Encoded protein: CAISEGGNYGYTF.

J is TRBJ2-5 and V is TRBV5-1, with 7 bases fitting TRBD2. This CDR3 has 14 amino acids. Trimming removed 4 bases from V and 0 bases from J; junction bases left unmatched: 3. In germline, CDR1 is SGHRS, CDR2 YFSETQ. CDR3 sequence reads: CASSPGGYQETQYF. CDR3 sequence (DNA): TGCGCCAGCAGCCCCGGGGGGTACCAAGAGACCCAGTACTTC.

The chain carries TRBV2 and TRBJ1-5, with a possible D match to TRBD1 (5 bases). V was shortened by 6 bases and J by 3 bases, with 6 bases between the two germline ends. CDR3 length equals 12 residues. Germline V gives CDR1 SNHLY, CDR2 FYNNEI. CDR3 sequence: CASRGDNQPQHF. CDR3 DNA: TGTGCCAGCAGAGGGGACAATCAGCCCCAGCATTTT.

DNA of the CDR3: TGCAGCGTGTCCCTAGAGGGGGGGCGCGGGGAGACCCAGTACTTC. Translated: CSVSLEGGRGETQYF. The chain combines TRBV29-1 with TRBJ2-5; a weak D match, TRBD2 (7 bases). The CDR3 is made up of 15 amino acids. The V gene lost 6 bases and the J gene lost 5 bases, with 22 bases spanning the gap. Germline CDR1 reads SQVTM; CDR2 reads ANQGSEA. Full variable domain (missing parts from reference TRBV29-1 and TRBJ2-5): SAVISQKPSRDICQRGTSLTIQCQVDSQVTMMFWYRQQPGQSLTLIATANQGSEATYESGFVIDKFPISRPNLTFSTLTVSNMSPEDSSIYLCSVSLEGGRGETQYFGPGTRLLVL.

A few counts support this clone. The chain uses TRBV10-3 and TRBJ1-6; D is unresolved. The CDR3 covers 15 residues. Germline assignment: CDR1 ENHRY and CDR2 SYGVKD. V was shortened by 0 bases and J by 4 bases, with 7 bases between the two germline ends. CDR3 DNA: TGTGCCATCAGTGAGTCCGGTGGTTATAATTCACCCCTCCACTTT. It specifies CAISESGGYNSPLHF.

This clone was observed a handful of times. V gene TRBV18 combines with J gene TRBJ2-7; 10 positions agree with TRBD2. Trimming took 3 bases from V and 2 from J; bases not matched to a gene: 13. This CDR3 has 18 amino acids. Germline V gene data show CDR1 as KGHSH and CDR2 as LQKENI. In nucleotides, the CDR3 is TGTGCCAGCTCACCGACCCTTCGGGGGAGCGGGAGGGCCTACGAGCAGTACTTC. Protein sequence: CASSPTLRGSGRAYEQYF.

This rearrangement joins TRBV28 to TRBJ2-7; 9 nucleotides agree with TRBD1. The CDR3 totals 13 residues. V dropped 6 bases and J dropped 5; count of bases not matched to a gene: 5. Germline V lookup: CDR1 MDHEN, CDR2 SYDVKM. The CDR3 reads CASRTGGFHEQYF. The CDR3 nucleotides are TGTGCCAGCAGGACAGGGGGTTTTCACGAGCAGTACTTC.

This chain links TRBV28 with TRBJ2-7; 7 nucleotides match TRBD2. This CDR3 contains 16 residues. Germline trimming cut 6 bases from V and 2 bases from J; bases unmatched to any gene: 13. Germline V gene sequence: CDR1 MDHEN, CDR2 SYDVKM. As DNA, the CDR3 is TGTGCCAGCAGCCAACCCCCCTTCCTAGCGGCCTACGAGCAGTACTTC. It is translated as CASSQPPFLAAYEQYF.

The rearrangement uses TRBV4-1 and TRBJ1-4, with D uncertain. V was clipped by 1 base and J by 8 bases, with 17 bases between them. The CDR3 length is 16 residues. Looked up from germline, CDR1 is MGHRA and CDR2 is YSYEKL. CDR3 nucleotide sequence: TGCGCCAGCAGCCAAGCATCGGGATCACGAGAGGAAAAACTGTTTTTT. This translates into CASSQASGSREEKLFF.

This clone turned up a few times. An end of the junction differs from the germline gene, which may be a read error. The rearrangement uses TRBV4-2 and TRBJ1-1, with D maybe TRBD1 (5 bases). Germline V gives CDR1 LGHNA, CDR2 YNFKEQ. The CDR3 spans 15 residues. The CDR3 DNA is TGTGCCAGCAGCTGGCCAGAGGGGAGGAACCCTGAAGCTTTCTTT. This sequence encodes CASSWPEGRNPEAFF.

The V gene is TRBV6-5, the J gene TRBJ1-1, with TRBD1 identical over 12 bases. There are 15 residues in the CDR3. CDR1 and CDR2 from the germline V gene are MNHEY and SVGAGI. Trimming took 5 bases from V and 7 from J; bases not matched to a gene: 8. The CDR3 reads CASSHGTGGVFEAFF. DNA for the CDR3: TGTGCCAGCAGTCACGGGACAGGGGGCGTCTTTGAAGCTTTCTTT.

The rearrangement uses TRBV5-1 and TRBJ2-2; 7 bases fit TRBD2. Germline V gene sequence: CDR1 SGHRS, CDR2 YFSETQ. Unmatched junction bases numbered 5, after V lost 0 bases and J lost 6 bases. This CDR3 spans 15 amino acids. The CDR3 here is CASSLDGDYSGELFF. The CDR3 DNA sequence: TGCGCCAGCAGCTTGGACGGGGACTACTCCGGGGAGCTGTTTTTT.

This clone was picked up one time. V and J are TRBV28 and TRBJ2-1; 11 nucleotides align to TRBD2. The ends lost 7 bases at V and 1 base at J; junction bases unmatched: 9. The CDR3 consists of 17 residues. Germline CDR1 is MDHEN and CDR2 is SYDVKM. CDR3 nucleotide sequence: TGTGCCAGCACACCCGCGGGACTAGCGGATTCCTACAATGAGCAGTTCTTC. This codes for CASTPAGLADSYNEQFF.

The chain uses TRBV19 and TRBJ2-2, with D uncertain. The CDR3 is 16 residues long. The germline CDR1 and CDR2 sequences are LNHDA and SQIVND (reference sequence). V lost 0 bases and J lost 4, with 12 bases in between. CDR3 DNA sequence: TGTGCCAGTAGTATAGATTTTCCTAGGAGCACCGGGGAGCTGTTTTTT. It translates to CASSIDFPRSTGELFF.

The CDR3 nucleotides read TGCACCTTTAGCGGGGATGAGCAGTTCTTC. Its protein is CTFSGDEQFF. This sequence joins TRBV20-1 and TRBJ2-1; 8 positions match TRBD2. CDR3 length: 10 residues. From germline, CDR1 is DFQATT and CDR2 SNEGSKA (reference sequence).

The chain couples TRBV11-2 to TRBJ2-5; D might be TRBD2 (7 bases). The CDR3 consists of 16 residues. V was cut by 1 base and J by 3 bases, with 15 bases left in between. Germline loops: CDR1 SGHAT, CDR2 FQNNGV. CDR3 protein: CASSLARGARKETQYF. In DNA, the CDR3 is TGTGCCAGCAGCTTAGCCCGGGGGGCCAGGAAAGAGACCCAGTACTTC.

The rearrangement uses TRBV5-6 and TRBJ2-1, with D maybe TRBD2 (5 bases). V dropped 3 bases and J dropped 8 bases, with 9 bases sitting between them. The CDR3 loop spans 12 amino acids. Germline loops: CDR1 SGHDT, CDR2 YYEEEE. CDR3 in amino acids: CASSWVGDEQFF. CDR3 DNA sequence: TGTGCCAGCAGCTGGGTCGGGGATGAGCAGTTCTTC.

The chain employs TRBV7-2 and TRBJ1-1; no reliable D call. This CDR3 is built from 14 residues. Deletions cut 5 bases from V and 5 bases from J, with 15 bases between. CDR1 is SGHTA, CDR2 FQGNSA, per germline. The CDR3 sequence is CASSPSLVQTEAFF. The CDR3 coding sequence is TGTGCCAGCAGCCCCTCCCTAGTCCAGACTGAAGCTTTCTTT.

The J gene is TRBJ1-5, the V gene TRBV11-3, with D unclear. CDR1 is SGHNT and CDR2 is YENEEA in the germline V gene. This CDR3 has 16 amino acids. The V and J ends lost 5 bases and 3 bases respectively, with 17 bases between them. Here the CDR3 reads CASSPGWGGNNQPQHF. Written as DNA, the CDR3 is TGTGCCAGCAGCCCCGGATGGGGAGGAAACAATCAGCCCCAGCATTTT.

The chain combines TRBV11-2 with TRBJ1-1, with a weak D call TRBD1 (6 bases). V lost 2 bases and J 7 bases, leaving 17 bases between the germline ends. CDR1 is SGHAT, CDR2 FQNNGV, per germline. The CDR3 length is 15 residues. The CDR3 here is CASSLTDSGIVEAFF. Written as DNA, the CDR3 is TGTGCCAGCAGCTTAACGGACAGTGGGATAGTTGAAGCTTTCTTT.

The genes are TRBV15 and TRBJ2-7, with D possibly TRBD2 on 7 matching bases. From germline, CDR1 is LNHNV and CDR2 YYDKDF (reference sequence). The CDR3 has 15 amino acids. The V gene lost 5 bases and the J gene lost 6 bases, with 20 bases spanning the gap. As DNA, the CDR3 is TGTGCCACCAGCGTAGGGGGGGGGAGCGTCGGCGAGCAGTACTTC. It specifies CATSVGGGSVGEQYF. Full variable domain (missing parts from reference TRBV15 and TRBJ2-7): DAMVIQNPRYQVTQFGKPVTLSCSQTLNHNVMYWYQQKSSQAPKLLFHYYDKDFNNEADTPDNFQSRRPNTSFCFLDIRSPGLGDTAMYLCATSVGGGSVGEQYFGPGTRLTVT.

CDR3 sequence reads: CASKDRAKYEQYF. The CDR3 DNA is TGTGCCAGCAAGGACAGGGCTAAATACGAGCAGTACTTC. This rearrangement joins TRBV28 to TRBJ2-7, with TRBD1 matching over 8 bases. This CDR3 region has 13 residues. With 7 bases clipped from V and 4 bases from J, the junction kept 6 bases outside the gene matches. CDR1 MDHEN and CDR2 SYDVKM come from the germline V gene.